This entry features one TCR beta chain sequence. Everyone who took part was roughly 18 to 95 years old, and they came from fewer than 25 US areas. Donors were grouped by their self-reported clinical history. In germline, CDR1 is SQVTM, CDR2 ANQGSEA. Trimming removed 4 bases at V and 5 bases at J, with 11 bases between. The CDR3 has 12 residues. This entry belongs to a study of blood T cell repertoires in COVID-19. In the study overall: Sites across the United States, Italy and Spain contributed samples from acute and convalescent COVID-19.

As handled by the study authors: From reference gene primer amplification, estimates of nucleated cell counts were derived. Using immunoSEQ multiplex PCR, the repertoire was profiled, and TCRdb retains in-frame clones only, with some absent. The DNA gave D and trimming, while V, J and clone size come from that table. The table includes some 200,000 clones, around 89% detected once. Sequencing used PBMCs or T cells enriched from blood (not recorded which). This TCR was recovered from a woman aged 18-29 years who had recovered from COVID-19. The rearrangement uses TRBV29-1 and TRBJ2-5; the D gene is possibly TRBD2 (6 bases). CDR3: CSVVGEEETQYF. The CDR3 DNA sequence: TGCAGCGTTGTGGGGGAGGAGGAGACCCAGTACTTC.